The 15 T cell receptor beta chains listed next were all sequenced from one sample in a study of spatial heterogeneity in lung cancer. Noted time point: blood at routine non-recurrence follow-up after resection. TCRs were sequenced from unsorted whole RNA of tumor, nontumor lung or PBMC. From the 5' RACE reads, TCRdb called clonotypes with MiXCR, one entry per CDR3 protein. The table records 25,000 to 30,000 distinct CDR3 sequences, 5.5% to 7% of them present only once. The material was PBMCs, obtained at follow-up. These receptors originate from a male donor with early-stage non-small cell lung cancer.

The CDR3 DNA follows: TGTGCCAGCAGCCCTGGACTAGCTCCCCCAGAGACCCAGTACTTC. Protein: CASSPGLAPPETQYF. The rearrangement links TRBV7-2 to TRBJ2-5; the match to TRBD2 covers 8 bases. This CDR3 is built from 15 residues. Trimming cost V 5 bases and J 4 bases; bases outside gene matches: 9. Germline V gene sequence: CDR1 SGHTA, CDR2 FQGNSA.

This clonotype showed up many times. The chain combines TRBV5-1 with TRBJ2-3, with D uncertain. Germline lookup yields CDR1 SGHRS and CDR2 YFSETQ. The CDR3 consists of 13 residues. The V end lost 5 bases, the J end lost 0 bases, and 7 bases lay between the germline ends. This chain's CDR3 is CASSGYSTDTQYF. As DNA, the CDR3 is TGCGCCAGCAGTGGATACAGCACAGATACGCAGTATTTT. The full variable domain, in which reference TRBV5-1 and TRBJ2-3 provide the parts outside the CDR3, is KAGVTQTPRYLIKTRGQQVTLSCSPISGHRSVSWYQQTPGQGLQFLFEYFSETQRNKGNFPGRFSGRQFSNSRSEMNVSTLELGDSALYLCASSGYSTDTQYFGPGTRLTVL.

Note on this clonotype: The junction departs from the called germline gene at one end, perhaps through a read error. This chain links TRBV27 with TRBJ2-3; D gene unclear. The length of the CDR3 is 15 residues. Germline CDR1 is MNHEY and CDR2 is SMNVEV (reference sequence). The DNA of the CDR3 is TGCGCCAGCAGTTTATCAGTAAACCCCACAGATACGCAGTATTTT. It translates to CASSLSVNPTDTQYF.

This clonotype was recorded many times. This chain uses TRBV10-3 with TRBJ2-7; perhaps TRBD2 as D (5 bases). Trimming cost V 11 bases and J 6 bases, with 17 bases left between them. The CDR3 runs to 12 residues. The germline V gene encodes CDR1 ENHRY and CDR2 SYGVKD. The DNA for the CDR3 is TGTGCCCTTCGCGGGTCCACCTCCGAGCAGTACTTC. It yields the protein CALRGSTSEQYF.

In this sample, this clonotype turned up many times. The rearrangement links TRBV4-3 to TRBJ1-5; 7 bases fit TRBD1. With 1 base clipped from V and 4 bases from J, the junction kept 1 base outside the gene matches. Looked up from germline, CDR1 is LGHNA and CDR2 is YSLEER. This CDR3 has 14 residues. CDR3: CASSQGDSNQPQHF. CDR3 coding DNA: TGCGCCAGCAGCCAAGGGGACAGTAATCAGCCCCAGCATTTT.

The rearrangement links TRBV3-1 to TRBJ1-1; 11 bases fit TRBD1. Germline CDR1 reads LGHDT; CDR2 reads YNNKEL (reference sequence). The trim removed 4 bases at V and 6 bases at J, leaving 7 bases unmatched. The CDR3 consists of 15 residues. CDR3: CASSPWGQGGPEAFF. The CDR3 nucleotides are TGTGCCAGCAGCCCTTGGGGACAGGGGGGCCCTGAAGCTTTCTTT.

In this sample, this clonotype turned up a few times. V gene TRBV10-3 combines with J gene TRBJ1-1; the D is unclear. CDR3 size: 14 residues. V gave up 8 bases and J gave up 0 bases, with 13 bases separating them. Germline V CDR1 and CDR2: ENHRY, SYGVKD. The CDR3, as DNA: TGTGCCATCCGGAACAACGAATTGAACACTGAAGCTTTCTTT. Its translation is CAIRNNELNTEAFF.

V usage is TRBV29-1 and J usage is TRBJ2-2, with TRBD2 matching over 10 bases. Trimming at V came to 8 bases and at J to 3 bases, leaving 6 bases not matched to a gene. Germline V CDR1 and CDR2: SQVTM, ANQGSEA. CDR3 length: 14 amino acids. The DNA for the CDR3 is TGCAGCACCTCCGGGACTAGCGACACCGGGGAGCTGTTTTTT. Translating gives CSTSGTSDTGELFF.

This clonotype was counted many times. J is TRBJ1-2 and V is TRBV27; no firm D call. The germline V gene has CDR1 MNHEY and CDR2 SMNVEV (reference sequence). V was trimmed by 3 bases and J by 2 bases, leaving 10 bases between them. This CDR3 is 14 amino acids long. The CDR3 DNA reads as TGTGCCAGCAGTTTGGCAGGCCAAAACTATGGCTACACCTTC. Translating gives CASSLAGQNYGYTF.

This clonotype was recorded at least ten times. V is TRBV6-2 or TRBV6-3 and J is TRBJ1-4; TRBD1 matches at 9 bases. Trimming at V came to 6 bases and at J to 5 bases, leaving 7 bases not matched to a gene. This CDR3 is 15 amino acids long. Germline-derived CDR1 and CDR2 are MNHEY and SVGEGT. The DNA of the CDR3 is TGTGCCAGCAGGGAAGGGACAGGGCGGAATGAAAAACTGTTTTTT. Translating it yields CASREGTGRNEKLFF.

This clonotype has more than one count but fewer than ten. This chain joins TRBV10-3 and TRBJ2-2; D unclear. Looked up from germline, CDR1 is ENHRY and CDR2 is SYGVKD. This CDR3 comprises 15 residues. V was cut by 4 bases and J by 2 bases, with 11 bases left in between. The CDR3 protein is CAISGGLINTGELFF. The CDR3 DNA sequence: TGTGCCATCAGTGGCGGCTTGATCAACACCGGGGAGCTGTTTTTT.

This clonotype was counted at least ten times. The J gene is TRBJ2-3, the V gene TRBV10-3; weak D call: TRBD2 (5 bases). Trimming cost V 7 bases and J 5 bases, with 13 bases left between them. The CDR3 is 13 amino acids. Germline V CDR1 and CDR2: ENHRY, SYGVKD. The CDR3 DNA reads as TGTGCCATCAAAGCAGCACGGGGAGATACGCAGTATTTT. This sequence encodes CAIKAARGDTQYF.

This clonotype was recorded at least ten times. CDR3 in DNA: TGTGCCAGCAGCATCTCCGGACAGGGCAATCAGCCCCAGCATTTT. Translated: CASSISGQGNQPQHF. The rearrangement joins TRBV7-3 to TRBJ1-5; the match to TRBD1 covers 7 bases. Germline V lookup: CDR1 SGHTA, CDR2 FQGTGA. V was clipped by 5 bases and J by 2 bases; unmatched bases: 6. This CDR3 is 15 amino acids long.

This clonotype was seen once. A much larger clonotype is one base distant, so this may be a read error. For the CDR3, the DNA is TGTGCCTGGAGTGTATCCCTCGGGAAGCTGTTTTTT. This encodes CAWSVSLGKLFF. The chain is built from TRBV30 and TRBJ2-2; TRBD2 is a possible D gene (5 bases). The CDR3 runs 12 residues. CDR1 GTSNPN and CDR2 SVGIG come from the germline V gene (reference sequence).

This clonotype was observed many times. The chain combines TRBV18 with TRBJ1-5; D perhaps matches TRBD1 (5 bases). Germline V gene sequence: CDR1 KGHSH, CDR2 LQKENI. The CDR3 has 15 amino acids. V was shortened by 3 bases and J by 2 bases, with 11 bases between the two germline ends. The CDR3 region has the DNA TGTGCCAGCTCACCGGAGGGGCTAGGCAATCAGCCCCAGCATTTT. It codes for CASSPEGLGNQPQHF.